This T cell receptor beta chain was identified during a study of blood T cell repertoires in COVID-19 (dated by TCRdb to between 2020 and 2021). Some background on the complete study: Samples from collaborators originated in the United States, Italy and Spain and spanned both the acute and convalescent phases of COVID-19. The repertoires were made available in a free public database intended to serve as a resource for research on the immune response to SARS-CoV-2. The sample metadata nearly always contained a de-identified subject ID, COVID-19 status, age in years and sex. The samples were drawn from the first 160 participants of the ongoing ImmuneRACE study and from 950 to 1,500 subjects provided by 6 global collaborators. The material from the prospective study consisted of cDNA or gDNA derived from T cells, B-cell-depleted T cells, or PBMCs. Subjects who had been exposed to COVID-19, were actively infected with it, or had recovered from it provided the deeply sampled blood TCRbeta repertoires that made up the dataset. HLA class I and class II types, where available, came from metadata supplied by the sample provider rather than from assay-based typing.

With regard to this clone: Its cognate antigen has yet to be identified. Base qualities are missing; no much larger clone stands one base away.

V loses 8 bases of germline sequence and J loses 7 bases, and the interval between the two ends is 17 bases. The cysteine opens and the phenylalanine closes a CDR3 of 12 amino acids. The entry retains the CDR3 DNA only, 36 bases that are in frame from base 1. According to the germline V gene, CDR1 reads SQVTM and CDR2 reads ANQGSEA. The paper's findings and limits, for the study overall: The amount of clinical and demographic metadata varied by source and participant and was provided uncurated.

Collaborating institutions collected whole blood in K2EDTA tubes following their own protocols. For TCRbeta analysis, collaborator samples were shipped as frozen whole blood, as isolated PBMCs, or as DNA extracted from either sample type. The immunoSEQ Assay, a bias-controlled multiplex PCR, was used to amplify TCRbeta CDR3 regions from genomic DNA. The authors' pipeline ran thus. Within the assay, amplification of reference gene primers was used to estimate how many nucleated cells each sample contained. Sequence reads were collapsed and filtered to measure the absolute abundance of every unique TCRbeta CDR3 rearrangement. For each sample, productive Simpson clonality was calculated as the square root of Simpson's diversity index over productive rearrangements. TCRdb carries this immuneACCESS record with in-frame sequences only. Its versions omit some clonotypes, under half of them owing to an unresolved V gene in the studies checked, with the rest unexplained. For V, J and clone size, that table is used; D and trimming come from the DNA. In this sample the table shows roughly 200,000 clones, around 86% of which occur a single time. About 6.7% of the sample rests with the top ten.

Sequencing input: peripheral blood. This clonotype originated in a man aged 35 to 55 with acute or convalescent COVID-19. This receptor chain uses TRBV29-1 and TRBJ1-1; matching of 6 bases hints at TRBD1 as the D gene. The CDR3: CSTKTGPYEAFF. The nucleotide sequence reads as follows: TGCAGCACAAAGACAGGACCCTATGAAGCTTTCTTT.